This T cell receptor (beta chain) appears in the sequencing data of a study of early T cells in non-severe SARS-CoV-2 infection. Study overall: The chains were unpaired, and the sequenced material was bulk RNA from unsorted whole blood. Study-wide results and caveats: CD4 and private specificities were missed by VDJdb matching, which favored anti-spike CD8 responses.

This clonotype has a count of ten or more. Its antigen is not known. Germline V gene data show CDR1 as MNHEY and CDR2 as SVGAGI. With 6 bases removed from V and 3 bases from J, the gap between germline ends came to 9 bases. This CDR3 is built from 13 residues. Individual cDNA molecules were tagged with unique molecular identifiers, the study reported. TCRdb reprocessed the 5' RACE reads with MiXCR, giving one entry per CDR3 protein. The sample has 50,000 to 60,000 distinct CDR3 sequences; around 10% are singletons. This rearrangement joins TRBV6-5 to TRBJ1-5, with D possibly matching TRBD1 (6 bases). The sample comprised whole blood. The clonotype was recovered from an adult who was a healthcare worker with PCR-confirmed SARS-CoV-2 infection or an uninfected control (not recorded which). The CDR3 protein is CASSPGVNQPQHF. CDR3 sequence (DNA): TGTGCCAGCAGCCCAGGGGTCAATCAGCCCCAGCATTTT.